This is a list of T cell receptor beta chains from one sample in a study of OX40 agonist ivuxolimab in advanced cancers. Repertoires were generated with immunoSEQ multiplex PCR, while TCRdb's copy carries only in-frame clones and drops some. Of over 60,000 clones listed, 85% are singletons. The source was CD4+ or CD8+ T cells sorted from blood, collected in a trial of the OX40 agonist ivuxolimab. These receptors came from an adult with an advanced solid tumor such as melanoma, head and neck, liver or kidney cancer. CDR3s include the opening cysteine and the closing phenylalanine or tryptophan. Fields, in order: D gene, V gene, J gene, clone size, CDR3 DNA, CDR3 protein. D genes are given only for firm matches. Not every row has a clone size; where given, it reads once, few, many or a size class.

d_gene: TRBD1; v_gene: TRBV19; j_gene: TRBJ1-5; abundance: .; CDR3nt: TGTGCCAGTAGTCGCCCGGGACAGGGGTCTGTTCAGCCCCAGCATTTT; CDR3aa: CASSRPGQGSVQPQHF
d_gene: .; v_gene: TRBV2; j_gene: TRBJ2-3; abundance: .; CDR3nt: TGTGCCAGCAGTGAGGTCCCAGATACGCAGTATTTT; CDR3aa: CASSEVPDTQYF
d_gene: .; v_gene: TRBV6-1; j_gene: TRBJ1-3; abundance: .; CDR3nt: TGTGCCAGCAGTCGGACGGATGGAAACACCATATATTTT; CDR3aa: CASSRTDGNTIYF
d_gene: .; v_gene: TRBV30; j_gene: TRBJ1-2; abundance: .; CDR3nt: TGTGCCTGGAGTGTCTCCAACTATGGCTACACCTTC; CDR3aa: CAWSVSNYGYTF
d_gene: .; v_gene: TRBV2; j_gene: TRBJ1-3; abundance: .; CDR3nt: TGTGCCAGCAGTGAAGTGGCCCGGAACACCATATATTTT; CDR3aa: CASSEVARNTIYF
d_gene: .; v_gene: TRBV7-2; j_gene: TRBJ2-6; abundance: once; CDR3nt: TGTGCCAGCAGCTTAAGTTCTGGGGCCAACGTCCTGACTTTC; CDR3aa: CASSLSSGANVLTF
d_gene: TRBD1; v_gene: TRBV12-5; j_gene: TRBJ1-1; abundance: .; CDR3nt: TGTGCTAGTGGTCAACCGGGACAGGGGAACACTGAAGCTTTCTTT; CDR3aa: CASGQPGQGNTEAFF
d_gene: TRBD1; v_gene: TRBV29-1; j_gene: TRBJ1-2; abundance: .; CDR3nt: TGCAGCGGACAGGGGGCTGAGGGCTATGGCTACACCTTC; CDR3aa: CSGQGAEGYGYTF
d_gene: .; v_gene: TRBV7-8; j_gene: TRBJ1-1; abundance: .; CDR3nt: TGTGCCAGCAGCGGAATGCCGGATAACACTGAAGCTTTCTTT; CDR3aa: CASSGMPDNTEAFF
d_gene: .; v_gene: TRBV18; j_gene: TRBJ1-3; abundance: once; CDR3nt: TGTGCCAGCTCACCACCATCAACGGGGACTGGAAACACCATATATTTT; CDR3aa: CASSPPSTGTGNTIYF
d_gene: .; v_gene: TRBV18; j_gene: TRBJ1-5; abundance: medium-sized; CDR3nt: TGTGCCAGCTCAGGGGACGCAAATCAGCCCCAGCATTTT; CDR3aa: CASSGDANQPQHF
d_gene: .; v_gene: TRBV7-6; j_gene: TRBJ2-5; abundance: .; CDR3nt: TGTGCCAGCAGCAACCGACCAGGGGCCCAAGAGACCCAGTACTTC; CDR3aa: CASSNRPGAQETQYF
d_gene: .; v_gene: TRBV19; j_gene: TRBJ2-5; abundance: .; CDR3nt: TGTGCCAGTAGCCTAAGGGAGTGGGAGACCCAGTACTTC; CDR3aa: CASSLREWETQYF
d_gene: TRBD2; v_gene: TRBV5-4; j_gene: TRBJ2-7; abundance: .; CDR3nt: TGTGCCAGCAGCCCGGGACTAGCGGGGGGACGTCCCTACGAGCAGTACTTC; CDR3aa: CASSPGLAGGRPYEQYF
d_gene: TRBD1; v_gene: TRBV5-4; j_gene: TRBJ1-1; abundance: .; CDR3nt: TGTGCCAGCAGCTTGCGTACAGGGGGTCTGAACACTGAAGCTTTCTTT; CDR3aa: CASSLRTGGLNTEAFF
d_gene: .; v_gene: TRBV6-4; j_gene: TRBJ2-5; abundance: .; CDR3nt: TGTGCCAGCAGCAGGGACGGCCAAGAGACCCAGTACTTC; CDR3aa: CASSRDGQETQYF
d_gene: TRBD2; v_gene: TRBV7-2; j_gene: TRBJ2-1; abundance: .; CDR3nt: TGTGCCAGCAGCTCCCGGGGGGAGGATGAGCAGTTCTTC; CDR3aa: CASSSRGEDEQFF
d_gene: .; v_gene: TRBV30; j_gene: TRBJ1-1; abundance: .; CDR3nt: TGTGCCTGGGGGGGGGATAAAAACACTGAAGCTTTCTTT; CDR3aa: CAWGGDKNTEAFF
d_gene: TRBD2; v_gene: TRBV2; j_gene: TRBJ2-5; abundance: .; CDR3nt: TGTGCCAGCAGTGATGAGGGACTAGCGGGAGGAAGGCCAGAGACCCGGTACTTC; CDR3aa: CASSDEGLAGGRPETRYF
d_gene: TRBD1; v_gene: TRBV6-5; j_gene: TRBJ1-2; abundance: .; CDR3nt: TGTGCCAGCAGCCTACAGGGGGACTTCGGCTATGGCCACACCTTC; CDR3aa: CASSLQGDFGYGHTF
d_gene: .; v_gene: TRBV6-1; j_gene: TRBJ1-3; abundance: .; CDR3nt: TGTGCCAGCAGTGAAGCTCAAGGGGCTGGGGGAAACACCATATATTTT; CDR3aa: CASSEAQGAGGNTIYF
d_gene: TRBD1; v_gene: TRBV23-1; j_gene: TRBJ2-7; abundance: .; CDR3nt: TGCGCCAGCAGTCAAGGACAGGGCCGTAATACCTACGAGCAGTACTTC; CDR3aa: CASSQGQGRNTYEQYF
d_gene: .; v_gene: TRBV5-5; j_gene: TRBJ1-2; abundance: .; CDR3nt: TGTGCCAGCAGCTTGGACGGGGGGAGGTATGGCTACACCTTC; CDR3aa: CASSLDGGRYGYTF
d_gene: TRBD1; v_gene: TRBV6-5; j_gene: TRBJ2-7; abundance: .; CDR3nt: TGTGCCAGCAGTTACAAGGGGGCTTTAAGCGACGAGCAGTACTTC; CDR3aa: CASSYKGALSDEQYF
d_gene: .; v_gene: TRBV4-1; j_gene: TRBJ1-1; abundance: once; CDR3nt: TGCGCCAGCAGCCAAGCTCAAATGGGGGGCCGGACTGAAGCTTTCTTT; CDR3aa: CASSQAQMGGRTEAFF
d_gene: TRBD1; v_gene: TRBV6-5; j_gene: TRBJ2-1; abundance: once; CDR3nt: TGTGCCAGCAGTTCTACCGGGACAGGGGGCCGGGAGCAGTTCTTC; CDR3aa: CASSSTGTGGREQFF
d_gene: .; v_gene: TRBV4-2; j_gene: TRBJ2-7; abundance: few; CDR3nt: TGTGCCAGCAGCCAAGGTCAGGGCACCTACGAGCAGTACTTC; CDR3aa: CASSQGQGTYEQYF
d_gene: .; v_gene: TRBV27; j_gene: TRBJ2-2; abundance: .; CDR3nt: TGTGCCAGCAGTCCACCTCGGTGGAACACCGGGGAGCTGTTTTTT; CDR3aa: CASSPPRWNTGELFF
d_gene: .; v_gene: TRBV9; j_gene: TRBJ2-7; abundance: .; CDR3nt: TGTGCCAGCAGCGTAGAATCCTACGAGCAGTACTTC; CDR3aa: CASSVESYEQYF
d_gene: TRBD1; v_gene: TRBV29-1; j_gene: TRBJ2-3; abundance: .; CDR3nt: TGCAGCGTTGAAACGGGACAGGGGACAGATACGCAGTATTTT; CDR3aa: CSVETGQGTDTQYF
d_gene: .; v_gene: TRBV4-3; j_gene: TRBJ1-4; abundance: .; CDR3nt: TGCGCCAGCAGCCAAGTCGGAGCAACTAATGAAAAACTGTTTTTT; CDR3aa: CASSQVGATNEKLFF
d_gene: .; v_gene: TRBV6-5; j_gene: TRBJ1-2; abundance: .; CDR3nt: TGTGCCAGCAGCCCCGGTAGCAACTATGGCTACACCTTC; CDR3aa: CASSPGSNYGYTF
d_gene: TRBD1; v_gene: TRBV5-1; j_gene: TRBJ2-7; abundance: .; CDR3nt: TGCGCCAGCAGCATGAGGACAGGCCCAACCCCCTACGAGCAGTACTTC; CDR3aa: CASSMRTGPTPYEQYF
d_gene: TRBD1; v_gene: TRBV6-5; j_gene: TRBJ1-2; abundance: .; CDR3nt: TGTGCCAGCAGTAAGACAGGGGTTCGAGAAGGCTACACCTTC; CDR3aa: CASSKTGVREGYTF
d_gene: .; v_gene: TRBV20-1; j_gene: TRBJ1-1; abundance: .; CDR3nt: TGCAGTGCCTGGACCTACACTGAAGCTTTCTTT; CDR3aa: CSAWTYTEAFF
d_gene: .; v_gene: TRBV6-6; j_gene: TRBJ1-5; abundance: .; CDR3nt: TGTGCCAGCAGAGACAGTCAGAGCAATCAGCCCCAGCATTTT; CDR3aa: CASRDSQSNQPQHF
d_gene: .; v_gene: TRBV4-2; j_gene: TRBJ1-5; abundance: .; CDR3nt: TGTGCCAGCAGCCAAGATGGGCAGGTGAATCAGCCCCAGCATTTT; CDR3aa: CASSQDGQVNQPQHF
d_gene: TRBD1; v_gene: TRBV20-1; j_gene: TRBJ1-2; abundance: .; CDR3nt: TGCAGTGCCGACAGGGGGGATGGCTACACCTTC; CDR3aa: CSADRGDGYTF